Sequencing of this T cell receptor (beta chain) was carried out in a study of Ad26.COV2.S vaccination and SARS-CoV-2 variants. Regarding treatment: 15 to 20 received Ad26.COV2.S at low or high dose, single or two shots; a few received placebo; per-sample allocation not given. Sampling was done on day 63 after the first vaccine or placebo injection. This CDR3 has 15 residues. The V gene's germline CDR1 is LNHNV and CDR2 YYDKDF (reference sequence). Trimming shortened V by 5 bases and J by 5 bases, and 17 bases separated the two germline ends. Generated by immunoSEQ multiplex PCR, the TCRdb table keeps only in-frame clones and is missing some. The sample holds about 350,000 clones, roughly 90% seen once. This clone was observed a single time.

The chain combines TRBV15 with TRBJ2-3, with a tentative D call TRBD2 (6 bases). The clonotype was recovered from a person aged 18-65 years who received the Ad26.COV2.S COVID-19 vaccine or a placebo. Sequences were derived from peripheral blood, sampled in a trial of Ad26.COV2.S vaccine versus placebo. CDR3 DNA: TGTGCCACCAGCGGACGGTACGACGGGGGAGATACGCAGTATTTT. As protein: CATSGRYDGGDTQYF.